What follows are 22 T cell receptor beta chains derived from one specimen sequenced in a study of T cells after yellow fever vaccination. Using its own MiXCR run on the 5' RACE reads, TCRdb lists one record per CDR3 protein. The profile shows hundreds of thousands of distinct CDR3 sequences, about 14% of them singletons. The material sequenced was PBMCs, taken on the day of the yellow fever booster vaccination. The origin of the receptors is a man between 25 and 39 years old who received the YFV17D yellow fever vaccine.

The table lists this clonotype with many counts. J is TRBJ2-1 and V is TRBV24-1, with D possibly called TRBD1 or TRBD2 (6 bases each). V lost 5 bases, J lost 6 bases, and 28 bases lay in between. CDR3 size: 19 residues. Germline loops: CDR1 KGHDR, CDR2 SFDVKD. CDR3 nucleotide sequence: TGTGCCACCAGTGGCCAAGGTAGGCGGGACAACCGGAACCTCAATGAGCAGTTCTTC. Translated: CATSGQGRRDNRNLNEQFF.

This clonotype was seen a few times. V usage is TRBV5-1 and J usage is TRBJ2-3, with D possibly TRBD1 on 7 matching bases. The CDR3 covers 13 residues. V was shortened by 4 bases and J by 6 bases, with 12 bases between the two germline ends. CDR1 is SGHRS and CDR2 is YFSETQ in the germline V gene. The CDR3 loop reads CASSAGQRDTQYF. CDR3 sequence (DNA): TGCGCCAGCAGCGCGGGACAGAGGGATACGCAGTATTTT.

This clonotype was seen a handful of times. CDR3 region: CSVEMGRVETQYF. The CDR3 DNA sequence: TGCAGCGTTGAAATGGGTAGAGTAGAGACCCAGTACTTC. The V gene is TRBV29-1, the J gene TRBJ2-5; no reliable D call. Germline lookup yields CDR1 SQVTM and CDR2 ANQGSEA. The CDR3 extends over 13 amino acids. Trimming shortened V by 2 bases and J by 4 bases, and 11 bases separated the two germline ends. Drawing the rest from reference TRBV29-1 and TRBJ2-5, the complete variable domain is SAVISQKPSRDICQRGTSLTIQCQVDSQVTMMFWYRQQPGQSLTLIATANQGSEATYESGFVIDKFPISRPNLTFSTLTVSNMSPEDSSIYLCSVEMGRVETQYFGPGTRLLVL.

There are a few counts of this clonotype. This CDR3 reads CASSQLRNYGYTF. CDR3 nucleotide sequence: TGTGCCAGCAGCCAATTAAGAAACTATGGCTACACCTTC. V is TRBV14 and J is TRBJ1-2, with D unresolved. From germline, CDR1 is SGHDN and CDR2 FVKESK. The CDR3 is made up of 13 amino acids. The V end lost 2 bases, the J end lost 2 bases, and 6 bases lay between the germline ends.

This chain links TRBV20-1 with TRBJ2-7, with 11 bases aligning to TRBD2. Germline V gene data show CDR1 as DFQATT and CDR2 as SNEGSKA (reference sequence). J gave up 7 bases and V 6 bases, and 11 bases lay outside the gene matches. CDR3 length: 14 amino acids. DNA of the CDR3: TGCAGTGCGATTCCACTAGCGGGAGCGCGGGAGCAGTACTTC. Translated: CSAIPLAGAREQYF.

This clonotype was detected only a few times. This chain links TRBV28 with TRBJ2-3; 7 bases are shared with TRBD1. The length of the CDR3 is 17 residues. V trimming: 6 bases; J trimming: 3 bases; junction bases outside the gene matches: 15. Germline assignment: CDR1 MDHEN and CDR2 SYDVKM. In DNA, the CDR3 is TGTGCCAGCAGCCCCCCTCCCGGGACAGTCCCAACAGATACGCAGTATTTT. Translated, it gives CASSPPPGTVPTDTQYF.

This chain connects TRBV7-8 to TRBJ1-1, with 9 bases lining up with TRBD1. V lost 5 bases and J lost 6; bases outside the gene matches: 13. From germline, CDR1 is SGHVS and CDR2 FQNEAQ. The CDR3 sequence is 16 residues long. CDR3 nucleotides: TGTGCCAGCAGCCCGACCCCGGACAGGGGATTGGCTGAAGCTTTCTTT. The encoded protein is CASSPTPDRGLAEAFF.

The table lists this clonotype with a few counts. The chain couples TRBV24-1 to TRBJ2-2, with a tentative D call TRBD2 (5 bases). Trimming pared 1 base from V and 3 bases from J, leaving 11 bases between. This CDR3 contains 16 residues. Germline-derived CDR1 and CDR2 are KGHDR and SFDVKD. The CDR3 region has the DNA TGTGCCACCAGTGATTTAAAAGGGAGCGACACCGGGGAGCTGTTTTTT. Protein: CATSDLKGSDTGELFF.

This clonotype was picked up many times. V and J are TRBV6-5 and TRBJ2-2; 8 bases are shared with TRBD2. CDR3 length: 18 amino acids. V dropped 0 bases and J dropped 5; count of bases not matched to a gene: 11. CDR1 is MNHEY and CDR2 is SVGAGI in the germline V gene. CDR3: CASSYSPPGGSITGELFF. The CDR3 DNA reads as TGTGCCAGCAGTTACTCGCCTCCGGGAGGGAGTATAACCGGGGAGCTGTTTTTT.

The chain joins TRBV20-1 to TRBJ2-1; D uncertain. The germline V gene encodes CDR1 DFQATT and CDR2 SNEGSKA (reference sequence). The CDR3 loop spans 11 amino acids. With 4 bases removed from V and 7 bases from J, the gap between germline ends came to 8 bases. CDR3 sequence (DNA): TGCAGTGCTATGGTGAGGAATGAGCAGTTCTTC. Translating it yields CSAMVRNEQFF.

This clonotype turned up a few times. The chain recombines TRBV24-1 with TRBJ2-2; TRBD2 matches at 13 bases. V lost 2 bases and J lost 4; bases outside the gene matches: 6. CDR3 length equals 18 residues. In germline, CDR1 is KGHDR, CDR2 SFDVKD. As DNA, the CDR3 is TGTGCCACCAGTGATTCGGGACTAGCGGGAATCTCCACCGGGGAGCTGTTTTTT. It codes for CATSDSGLAGISTGELFF.

J is TRBJ1-6 and V is TRBV7-6; D is perhaps TRBD1 (5 bases). Germline V gene lookup returns CDR1 SGHVS and CDR2 FNYEAQ. V lost 6 bases, J lost 9 bases, and 15 bases lay in between. The CDR3 has 14 amino acids. CDR3 in amino acids: CASRARGSGSPLHF. The CDR3 DNA reads TGTGCCAGCAGGGCCCGGGGGTCAGGTTCACCCCTCCACTTT.

The genes are TRBV24-1 and TRBJ2-3, with a weak D call TRBD1 (7 bases). CDR1 and CDR2 from the germline V gene are KGHDR and SFDVKD. The CDR3 loop spans 14 amino acids. With 5 bases removed from V and 2 bases from J, the gap between germline ends came to 10 bases. The DNA of the CDR3 is TGTGCCACCAGTGCAGGGGGGCACACAGATACGCAGTATTTT. Translating gives CATSAGGHTDTQYF.

This clonotype has more than one count but fewer than ten. The chain couples TRBV12-3 or TRBV12-4 to TRBJ2-2, with unresolved D. V lost 3 bases to trimming and J lost 4 bases, with 15 bases between them. The CDR3 runs to 16 residues. CDR3 region: CASSFPTRWSTGELFF. CDR3 bases: TGTGCCAGCAGTTTCCCCACCAGGTGGAGCACCGGGGAGCTGTTTTTT.

The chain uses TRBV5-6 and TRBJ2-5, with 13 nucleotides matching TRBD2. The V segment lost 2 bases and the J segment 5 bases; nucleotides outside the gene matches: 6. Per germline, CDR1 SGHDT and CDR2 YYEEEE. This CDR3 is 16 amino acids long. CDR3 amino acids: CASSFRTSGRQETQYF. The CDR3 DNA is TGTGCCAGCAGCTTCAGGACTAGCGGGAGACAGGAGACCCAGTACTTC.

This clonotype has just a few counts. The J gene is TRBJ2-7, the V gene TRBV28; 11 nucleotides agree with TRBD2. The germline gives CDR1 MDHEN, CDR2 SYDVKM. V trimming: 8 bases; J trimming: 3 bases; junction bases outside the gene matches: 9. There are 15 residues in the CDR3. The DNA of the CDR3 is TGTGCCAGCGTAGGCGTGGGGACTAGCGGCTACGAGCAGTACTTC. This translates into CASVGVGTSGYEQYF.

The chain joins TRBV28 to TRBJ2-7; TRBD1 is a possible D gene (6 bases). Trimming stripped 4 bases from V and 2 bases from J, with 12 bases between. The germline gives CDR1 MDHEN, CDR2 SYDVKM. This CDR3 comprises 14 residues. In DNA form, the CDR3 reads TGTGCCAGCAGTTCCGGGACACCGACCTACGAGCAGTACTTC. It yields the protein CASSSGTPTYEQYF.

J is TRBJ1-2 and V is TRBV7-3, with unresolved D. This CDR3 spans 14 amino acids. Germline lookup yields CDR1 SGHTA and CDR2 FQGTGA. With 1 base removed from V and 6 bases from J, the gap between germline ends came to 12 bases. The CDR3: CASSLSREGNGYTF. For the CDR3, the DNA is TGTGCCAGCAGCTTAAGTCGGGAAGGGAATGGCTACACCTTC. Filled out from reference TRBV7-3 and TRBJ1-2, the complete variable domain reads GAGVSQTPSNKVTEKGKYVELRCDPISGHTALYWYRQSLGQGPEFLIYFQGTGAADDSGLPNDRFFAVRPEGSVSTLKIQRTERGDSAVYLCASSLSREGNGYTFGSGTRLTVV.

At least ten counts were recorded for this clonotype. This chain links TRBV7-9 with TRBJ2-1; 8 bases align to TRBD2. V gave up 5 bases and J gave up 6 bases; unmatched junction bases: 9. Germline lookup yields CDR1 SEHNR and CDR2 FQNEAQ (reference sequence). The CDR3 has 15 residues. CDR3 sequence reads: CASSPKRERGNEQFF. In nucleotides, the CDR3 is TGTGCCAGCAGCCCCAAGCGGGAGAGGGGCAATGAGCAGTTCTTC.

The V call is TRBV9, the J call TRBJ2-2; weak D call: TRBD2 (6 bases). V was trimmed by 0 bases and J by 1 base, leaving 10 bases between them. The CDR3 covers 16 residues. CDR1 and CDR2 from the germline V gene are SGDLS and YYNGEE. CDR3 DNA sequence: TGTGCCAGCAGCGTAGGGATGCGGGAGAACACCGGGGAGCTGTTTTTT. It yields the protein CASSVGMRENTGELFF.

The chain employs TRBV12-5 and TRBJ1-6; D gene ambiguous. V lost 5 bases and J lost 14, with 19 bases in between. The CDR3 is 14 residues long. Germline V gene lookup returns CDR1 LGHNT and CDR2 FRNRAP. In DNA form, the CDR3 reads TGTGCTAGTGGTCCCGACTCGGCTGGAAGGGCCCTCCACTTT. Encoded protein: CASGPDSAGRALHF.

The chain joins TRBV7-2 to TRBJ2-7, with D perhaps assigned TRBD1 or TRBD2 (6 bases each). This CDR3 is 15 amino acids long. V shed 5 bases and J shed 1 base, with 15 bases lying between them. The germline CDR1 and CDR2 sequences are SGHTA and FQGNSA. This chain's CDR3 is CASSPEGGGSYEQYF. CDR3 nucleotide sequence: TGTGCCAGCAGCCCGGAGGGGGGCGGGTCCTACGAGCAGTACTTC. Variable domain in full (rest from reference TRBV7-2 and TRBJ2-7): GAGVSQSPSNKVTEKGKDVELRCDPISGHTALYWYRQSLGQGLEFLIYFQGNSAPDKSGLPSDRFSAERTGGSVSTLTIQRTQQEDSAVYLCASSPEGGGSYEQYFGPGTRLTVT.